This T cell receptor (beta chain) was captured by sequencing in a study of blood T cells in healthy people across ages. Per-sample PBMC isolation yielded at least 7 million cells. The CDR3 totals 15 residues. The germline V gene has CDR1 DFQATT and CDR2 SNEGSKA (reference sequence). With V trimmed by 3 bases and J by 2 bases, 6 bases remained unmatched. Notes on the study in general: The study could not conclusively compare naive and antigen-experienced cells, given its unsorted PBMCs. A greater number of naive CD4+ cells and higher diversity distinguished long-lived donors from aged donors.

A remark on this clonotype: Its antigen remains unidentified.

A J-beta primer mix and a sample-barcoded 5' primer were used in a second PCR of roughly 6 to 11 cycles. TCRdb called the 5' RACE reads again in MiXCR, with one record for every CDR3 protein. The sample has approximately 880,000 distinct CDR3 sequences, roughly 50% seen once; the top ten hold 13%. This sequence originates from a man aged 25 to 40 in good health. Sample: blood. The chain has TRBV20-1 and TRBJ1-2; 10 positions agree with TRBD1. In nucleotides, the CDR3 is TGCAGTGCTAGTAGACCGGGACAGGGGAACTATGGCTACACCTTC. It specifies CSASRPGQGNYGYTF.